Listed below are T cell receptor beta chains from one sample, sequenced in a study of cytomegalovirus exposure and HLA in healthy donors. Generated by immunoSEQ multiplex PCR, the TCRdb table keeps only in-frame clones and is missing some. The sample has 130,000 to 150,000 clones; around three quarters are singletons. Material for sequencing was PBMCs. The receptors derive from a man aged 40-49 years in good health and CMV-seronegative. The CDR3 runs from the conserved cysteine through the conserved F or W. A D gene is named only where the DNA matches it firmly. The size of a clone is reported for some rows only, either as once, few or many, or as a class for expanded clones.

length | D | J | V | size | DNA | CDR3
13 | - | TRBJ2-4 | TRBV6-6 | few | TGTGCCAGCAGTTACGGGCAGCCCAACATTCAGTACTTC | CASSYGQPNIQYF
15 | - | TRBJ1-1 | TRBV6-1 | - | TGTGCCAGCACTACCGCGTCACGACCGGGTCAAGGAGCTTTCTTT | CASTTASRPGQGAFF
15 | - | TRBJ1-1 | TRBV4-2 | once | TGTGCCAGCAGCCCAGGCGGTCAGGGGCACACTGAAGCTTTCTTT | CASSPGGQGHTEAFF
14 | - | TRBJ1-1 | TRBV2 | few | TGTGCCAGCAGGTTCAGAATTCTGAACACTGAAGCTTTCTTT | CASRFRILNTEAFF
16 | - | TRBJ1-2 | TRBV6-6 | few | TGTGCCAGCAGTTACTCTAAGGACACGACTAACTATGGCTACACCTTC | CASSYSKDTTNYGYTF
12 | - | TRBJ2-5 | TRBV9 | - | TGTGCCAGCAGCGTGAACTCGGGGACCCAGTACTTC | CASSVNSGTQYF
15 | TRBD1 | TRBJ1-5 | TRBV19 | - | TGTGCCAGTAGTCAGACCGGGACAGACTATCAGCCCCAGCATTTT | CASSQTGTDYQPQHF
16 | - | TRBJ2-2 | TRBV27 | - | TGTGCCAGCAGTCCTACCGACAGGATCAACACCGGGGAGCTGTTTTTT | CASSPTDRINTGELFF
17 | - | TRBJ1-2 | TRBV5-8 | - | TGTGCCAGCAGCTTGGAGGGTGGGTCAGCGGCTTTAAGTGGCTACACCTTC | CASSLEGGSAALSGYTF
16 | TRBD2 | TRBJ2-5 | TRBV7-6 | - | TGTGCCAGCAGCTTAGAGGCGGGGGGGCTGGCAGAGACCCAGTACTTC | CASSLEAGGLAETQYF
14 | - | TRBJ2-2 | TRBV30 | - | TGTGCCTGGAGTGTACTAGCTCACACCGGGGAGCTGTTTTTT | CAWSVLAHTGELFF
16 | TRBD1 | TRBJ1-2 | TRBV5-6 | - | TGTGCCAGCGAACCCGGGACAGGGGGCCTAGTGTATGGCTACACCTTC | CASEPGTGGLVYGYTF
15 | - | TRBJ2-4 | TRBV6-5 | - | TGTGCCAGCAGTCAGGGGTCCGCTCGGTTGAACATTCAGTACTTC | CASSQGSARLNIQYF
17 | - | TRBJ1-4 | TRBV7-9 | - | TGTGCCAGCAGCTTAGTCGTTTTGGGGGGAACTAATGAAAAACTGTTTTTT | CASSLVVLGGTNEKLFF
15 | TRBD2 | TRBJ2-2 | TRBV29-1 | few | TGCAGCGTTGAGGCCTCTAGCGGGGCTGACGGGGAGCTGTTTTTT | CSVEASSGADGELFF
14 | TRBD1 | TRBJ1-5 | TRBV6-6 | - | TGTGCCAGCCGAATCGAGGGGGCTGGTCAGCCCCAGCATTTT | CASRIEGAGQPQHF
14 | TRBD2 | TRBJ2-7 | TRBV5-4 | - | TGTGCCAGCAGCTTGATGCTAGCGGATGGGGAGCAGTACTTC | CASSLMLADGEQYF
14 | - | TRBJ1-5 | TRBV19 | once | TGTGCCAGTAGTTCTAGGGGTCGCAATCAGCCCCAGCATTTT | CASSSRGRNQPQHF
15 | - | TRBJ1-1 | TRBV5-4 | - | TGTGCCAGCAGCTTGGTCATGCAGGGGAACACTGAAGCTTTCTTT | CASSLVMQGNTEAFF
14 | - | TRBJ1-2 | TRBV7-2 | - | TGTGCCAGCAGCCTCGACGGCGGAAACTATGGCTACACCTTC | CASSLDGGNYGYTF
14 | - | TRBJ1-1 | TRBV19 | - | TGTGCCAGTAGTGGACGTCGGGGGACCGCTGAAGCTTTCTTT | CASSGRRGTAEAFF
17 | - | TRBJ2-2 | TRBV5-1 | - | TGCGCCAGCAGCTTGGGGGCAGGAACCCTTAACACCGGGGAGCTGTTTTTT | CASSLGAGTLNTGELFF
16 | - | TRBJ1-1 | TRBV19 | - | TGTGCCAGTCAAAACGCGATCCAGGGATGGAACACTGAAGCTTTCTTT | CASQNAIQGWNTEAFF
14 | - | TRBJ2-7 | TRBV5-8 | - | TGTGCCAGCAGCTTGGTGGTAGGGGGCTACGAGCAGTACTTC | CASSLVVGGYEQYF
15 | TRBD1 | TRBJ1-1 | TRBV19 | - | TGTGCCAGTAAAACAGGGGGCGAGTGGGGCACTGAAGCTTTCTTT | CASKTGGEWGTEAFF
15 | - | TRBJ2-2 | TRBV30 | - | TGTGCCTGGACCCTAGGACAGTTGGAGACCGGGGAGCTGCTTTTT | CAWTLGQLETGELLF
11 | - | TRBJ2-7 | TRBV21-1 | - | TGTGCCAGCAGCCCCCAGGGCGAGCAGTACTTC | CASSPQGEQYF
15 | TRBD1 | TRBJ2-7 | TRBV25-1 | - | TGTGCCAGCAGTGCCTACCCGGGACAGGGCTACGAGCAGTACTTC | CASSAYPGQGYEQYF
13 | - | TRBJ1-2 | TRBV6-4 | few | TGTGCCAGCAGTGCCTCAAGCAATGAAGGCTACACCTTC | CASSASSNEGYTF
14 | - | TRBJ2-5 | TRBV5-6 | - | TGTGCCAGCAGCCCAGGGATTAGCCAAGAGACCCAGTACTTC | CASSPGISQETQYF
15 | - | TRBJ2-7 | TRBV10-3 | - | TGTGCCATCACCATGACCACCGGGACTGCCTACGAGCAGTACTTC | CAITMTTGTAYEQYF
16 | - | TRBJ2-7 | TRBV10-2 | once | TGCGCCAGCAGTGAGTCAAACTCTGTTCCCGCCTACGAGCAGTACTTC | CASSESNSVPAYEQYF
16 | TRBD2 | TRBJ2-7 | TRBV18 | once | TGTGCCAGCTCACCACCGAGAGTAGCGGGGGCCTACGAGCAGTACTTC | CASSPPRVAGAYEQYF